Following are 21 T cell receptor beta chains from one sample sequenced in a study of Graves' ophthalmopathy and Graves' hyperthyroidism. The TCR beta CDR3 regions underwent amplification from RNA transcripts. First-round RT-PCR employed HTBI primers, with a second-round multiplex PCR after it. TCRdb re-called the multiplex PCR reads through MiXCR, storing one row per CDR3 protein. This table has 650,000 to 900,000 distinct CDR3 sequences, roughly two fifths appearing once. The sample was peripheral blood. All receptors derive from an adult man with Graves' ophthalmopathy.

This clonotype was counted a single time. V and J are TRBV29-1 and TRBJ2-6; possible D gene TRBD1, 7 bases. With 6 bases removed from V and 0 bases from J, the gap between germline ends came to 12 bases. This CDR3 contains 15 residues. Germline CDR1 and CDR2: SQVTM and ANQGSEA. DNA of the CDR3: TGCAGCGTCAACAGGGGAGGCTCTGGGGCCAACGTCCTGACTTTC. Protein: CSVNRGGSGANVLTF.

The CDR3 reads CSVSTGGSNSPLHF. The CDR3 bases are TGCAGCGTTTCGACAGGGGGCAGTAATTCACCCCTCCACTTT. J is TRBJ1-6 and V is TRBV29-1; 10 bases fit TRBD1. The V gene's germline CDR1 is SQVTM and CDR2 ANQGSEA. The CDR3 runs to 14 residues. V shed 5 bases, J shed 6 bases, and the junction held 4 bases outside the gene matches.

This clonotype showed up just once. This chain joins TRBV5-4 and TRBJ1-1; 12 bases line up with TRBD1. This CDR3 has 17 residues. With V trimmed by 1 base and J by 7 bases, 11 bases remained unmatched. From germline, CDR1 is SGHNT and CDR2 YYREEE (reference sequence). CDR3 region: CASSLSGTGGLGNEAFF. DNA for the CDR3: TGTGCCAGCAGCTTGTCCGGGACAGGGGGCTTAGGAAATGAAGCTTTCTTT. Full variable domain (outside the CDR3, taken from reference TRBV5-4 and TRBJ1-1): ETGVTQSPTHLIKTRGQQVTLRCSSQSGHNTVSWYQQALGQGPQFIFQYYREEENGRGNFPPRFSGLQFPNYSSELNVNALELDDSALYLCASSLSGTGGLGNEAFFGQGTRLTVV.

The chain employs TRBV7-2 and TRBJ2-6, with D tentatively TRBD2 (7 bases). V was clipped by 8 bases and J by 3 bases, with 20 bases between them. The germline V gene has CDR1 SGHTA and CDR2 FQGNSA. This CDR3 contains 17 residues. As DNA, the CDR3 is TGTGCCAGCCGAGAGGGGGGGCGCGTCGGTGGGGCCAACGTCCTGACTTTC. Translating it yields CASREGGRVGGANVLTF.

This clonotype was picked up a small number of times. This chain connects TRBV9 to TRBJ1-2, with TRBD1 matching 10 bases. Trimming removed 4 bases from V and 5 bases from J; junction bases left unmatched: 8. The CDR3 contains 15 residues. Germline lookup yields CDR1 SGDLS and CDR2 YYNGEE. The CDR3: CASSPGQGGLYGYTF. For the CDR3, the DNA is TGTGCCAGCAGCCCAGGACAGGGGGGGTTGTATGGCTACACCTTC.

This clonotype has ten or more counts. V and J are TRBV13 and TRBJ2-5; TRBD1 matches at 8 bases. CDR1 and CDR2 (germline): PRHDT, FYEKMQ (reference sequence). V was pared by 5 bases and J by 4 bases, with 6 bases of the junction left unmatched. There are 14 residues in the CDR3. The CDR3, as DNA: TGTGCCAGCAGCGGGCGGACAGGGTCAGAGACCCAGTACTTC. It specifies CASSGRTGSETQYF.

In the case of this clonotype: The DNA is omitted, as the CDR3 cannot be located on it reliably, and the CDR3 follows TCRdb's listing. This chain connects TRBV29-1 to TRBJ2-5; TRBD1, the D gene given by the table, was not confirmed from the DNA. Looked up from germline, CDR1 is SQVTM and CDR2 is ANQGSEA. The CDR3 spans 12 residues, counting both ends. CDR3 protein: CSVARGTGGSFF.

The chain carries TRBV29-1 and TRBJ1-3; D is uncertain. From germline, CDR1 is SQVTM and CDR2 ANQGSEA. CDR3 length: 13 amino acids. Between the trimmed V and J ends, which lost 8 bases and 1 base, there was a span of 12 bases. CDR3 nucleotides: TGCAGCAGAGACTGGTCGTCTGGAAACACCATATATTTT. Its protein product is CSRDWSSGNTIYF.

This clonotype has only a few counts. The chain uses TRBV12-3 or TRBV12-4 and TRBJ2-7, with D perhaps being TRBD1 or TRBD2 (5 bases each). Trimming cost V 1 base and J 0 bases, with 13 bases left between them. This CDR3 contains 16 residues. CDR3 DNA: TGTGCCAGCAGTTTAGGACCGGGACGGCTCTCCTACGAGCAGTACTTC. Protein product: CASSLGPGRLSYEQYF.

Only a few counts were recorded for this clonotype. The genes are TRBV12-3 or TRBV12-4 and TRBJ1-1; possibly TRBD1 for D (6 bases). This CDR3 region has 14 residues. With 6 bases removed from V and 5 bases from J, the gap between germline ends came to 16 bases. The CDR3 sequence is CASRTPGAGTEAFF. As DNA, the CDR3 is TGTGCCAGCAGAACCCCAGGGGCAGGAACTGAAGCTTTCTTT.

The chain links TRBV7-6 to TRBJ2-7; 7 nucleotides align to TRBD2. V was pared by 4 bases and J by 3 bases, with 6 bases of the junction left unmatched. This CDR3 has 14 amino acids. Germline CDR1 is SGHVS and CDR2 is FNYEAQ. The CDR3 region is CASSWASGDYEQYF. The CDR3 DNA reads TGTGCCAGCAGCTGGGCTAGCGGAGACTACGAGCAGTACTTC. Full variable domain (outside the CDR3, taken from reference TRBV7-6 and TRBJ2-7): GAGVSQSPRYKVTKRGQDVALRCDPISGHVSLYWYRQALGQGPEFLTYFNYEAQQDKSGLPNDRFSAERPEGSISTLTIQRTEQRDSAMYRCASSWASGDYEQYFGPGTRLTVT.

The chain is built from TRBV5-1 and TRBJ1-2, with D unclear. Germline V gives CDR1 SGHRS, CDR2 YFSETQ. The CDR3 is 15 residues long. V was cut by 0 bases and J by 4 bases, with 13 bases left in between. CDR3 residues: CASSLAPDAPYGYTF. DNA of the CDR3: TGCGCCAGCAGCTTGGCCCCGGACGCTCCCTATGGCTACACCTTC.

As concerns this clonotype: Just one base apart from a much larger clone, this may be a read error. This chain uses TRBV20-1 with TRBJ1-2; TRBD1 might be the D (5 bases). The germline gives CDR1 DFQATT, CDR2 SNEGSKA (reference sequence). CDR3 length: 10 amino acids. The CDR3 DNA follows: TGCGGTGCTAAAGGGGATGGCTACACCTTC. Translated: CGAKGDGYTF.

This clonotype was counted ten times or more. V gene TRBV19 combines with J gene TRBJ1-2, with D maybe TRBD1 (5 bases). The V end lost 3 bases, the J end lost 8 bases, and 16 bases lay between the germline ends. Germline V gene sequence: CDR1 LNHDA, CDR2 SQIVND (reference sequence). The CDR3 spans 14 residues. This chain's CDR3 is CASSIMQGLYGYTF. CDR3 in DNA: TGTGCCAGTAGTATCATGCAGGGTCTATACGGCTACACCTTC.

This clonotype was observed a few times. V gene TRBV2 combines with J gene TRBJ2-7; D is unresolved. V was cut by 5 bases and J by 3 bases, with 11 bases left in between. The CDR3 runs 13 residues. CDR1 and CDR2 from the germline V gene are SNHLY and FYNNEI. CDR3 loop: CASSYSFNYEQYF. The CDR3 DNA sequence: TGTGCCAGCAGTTACTCGTTCAACTACGAGCAGTACTTC. The whole variable domain, remainder taken from reference TRBV2 and TRBJ2-7, is EPEVTQTPSHQVTQMGQEVILRCVPISNHLYFYWYRQILGQKVEFLVSFYNNEISEKSEIFDDQFSVERPDGSNFTLKIRSTKLEDSAMYFCASSYSFNYEQYFGPGTRLTVT.

This clonotype was recorded at least ten times. The rearrangement links TRBV25-1 to TRBJ1-6; 8 bases are a match to TRBD1. Germline V gene lookup returns CDR1 MGHDK and CDR2 SYGVNS. J gave up 7 bases and V 4 bases, and 6 bases lay outside the gene matches. The CDR3 is 15 residues long. In DNA, the CDR3 is TGTGCCAGCAGTGGGCTGACAGGGGAAAATTCACCCCTCCACTTT. The encoded protein is CASSGLTGENSPLHF.

The CDR3 DNA reads TGTGCCAGTAGCCTGACAGGGGGGAACCAGTACTTC. It translates to CASSLTGGNQYF. The gene calls are TRBV19 and TRBJ2-5, with TRBD1 matching over 9 bases. Germline trimming cut 6 bases from V and 10 bases from J; bases unmatched to any gene: 6. This CDR3 is 12 amino acids long. The germline gives CDR1 LNHDA, CDR2 SQIVND (reference sequence). Variable domain in full (rest from reference TRBV19 and TRBJ2-5): DGGITQSPKYLFRKEGQNVTLSCEQNLNHDAMYWYRQDPGQGLRLIYYSQIVNDFQKGDIAEGYSVSREKKESFPLTVTSAQKNPTAFYLCASSLTGGNQYFGPGTRLLVL.

Only a few counts were recorded for this clonotype. The rearrangement uses TRBV7-9 and TRBJ2-7, with 8 bases identical to TRBD2. From germline, CDR1 is SEHNR and CDR2 FQNEAQ (reference sequence). The V and J ends lost 5 bases and 7 bases, in that order; junction bases with no gene match: 13. The CDR3 runs 15 residues. The CDR3: CASSPRTSSLEEQYF. For the CDR3, the DNA is TGTGCCAGCAGCCCTAGGACTAGCAGTTTGGAGGAGCAGTACTTC.

The chain is built from TRBV7-9 and TRBJ1-5; perhaps TRBD1 as D (6 bases). The V gene's germline CDR1 is SEHNR and CDR2 FQNEAQ (reference sequence). The CDR3 covers 14 residues. V lost 5 bases and J 4 bases, leaving 12 bases between the germline ends. CDR3 in DNA: TGTGCCAGCAGCCTTGGGACACCGAATCAGCCCCAGCATTTT. Protein sequence: CASSLGTPNQPQHF.

This chain links TRBV7-3 with TRBJ2-5, with a weak D call TRBD2 (6 bases). This CDR3 comprises 15 residues. The germline V gene encodes CDR1 SGHTA and CDR2 FQGTGA. The V gene lost 1 base and the J gene lost 2 bases, with 11 bases spanning the gap. As DNA, the CDR3 is TGTGCCAGCAGCTTAAGGGGCCTAGCGCAAGAGACCCAGTACTTC. Its translation is CASSLRGLAQETQYF.

As for this clonotype: This could be a read error, since a much larger clone is one nucleotide away. The chain combines TRBV25-1 with TRBJ2-2, with D uncertain. Trimming took 6 bases from V and 4 from J, leaving 12 bases between them. Germline V gene data show CDR1 as MGHDK and CDR2 as SYGVNS. This CDR3 comprises 14 residues. CDR3 protein: CASSLLSPTGELFF. CDR3 sequence (DNA): TGTGCCAGCAGCTTGCTGAGTCCCACCGGGGAGCTGTTTTTT.